The 22 T cell receptor beta chains below all came from one sample that was sequenced in a study of T cells in Graves' hyperthyroidism and ophthalmopathy. From RNA transcripts, TCR beta CDR3 regions were amplified. In the first-round RT-PCR of the TCR CDR3, the HTBI primer set was used. TCRdb re-called the multiplex PCR reads with MiXCR, one entry per CDR3 protein. The sample includes 600,000 to 900,000 distinct CDR3 sequences, 16% of them seen just once. The source material was blood. These receptors were taken from a man aged 18 to 29 with Graves' hyperthyroidism.

Note on this clonotype: A junction boundary mismatches the germline segment, possibly from a read error. V gene TRBV19 combines with J gene TRBJ2-3, with TRBD1 matching over 8 bases. There are 15 residues in the CDR3. Germline CDR1 is LNHDA and CDR2 is SQIVND (reference sequence). CDR3 amino acids: CASRSQGGAGDTQCF. The CDR3 DNA sequence: TGTGCCAGTAGATCACAGGGGGGCGCCGGTGATACGCAGTGTTTT.

This clonotype was observed a few times. The chain is built from TRBV24-1 and TRBJ2-5; TRBD1 agrees at 10 bases. V was pared by 5 bases and J by 3 bases, with 5 bases of the junction left unmatched. The CDR3 is made up of 15 amino acids. The germline gives CDR1 KGHDR, CDR2 SFDVKD. Here the CDR3 DNA reads TGTGCCACCAGTGTCGGGACAGGGGCGGAAGAGACCCAGTACTTC. This sequence encodes CATSVGTGAEETQYF.

Turning to this clonotype: This may be a read error, as it is one base from a much larger clone. The gene calls are TRBV12-5 and TRBJ2-1; D not certain. The DNA end is a closer match to TRBJ2-7, so the J assignment may be wrong. The CDR3 loop spans 13 amino acids. CDR1 and CDR2 from the germline V gene are LGHNT and FRNRAP. The CDR3 nucleotides read TGTGCTAGTGGTTTGGCTCTGGGGAATGAGCAGTACTTC. Residues: CASGLALGNEQYF.

This clonotype was detected ten times or more. The chain carries TRBV27 and TRBJ2-2; 13 bases line up with TRBD2. Germline CDR1 is MNHEY and CDR2 is SMNVEV (reference sequence). The CDR3 extends over 15 amino acids. V trimming: 5 bases; J trimming: 10 bases; junction bases outside the gene matches: 7. CDR3 region: CASSPRTSGSAELFF. The CDR3 DNA follows: TGTGCCAGCAGTCCCCGGACTAGCGGGAGTGCGGAGCTGTTTTTT.

This clonotype has just one count. The chain couples TRBV4-1 to TRBJ1-5, with TRBD1 matching 9 bases. The germline CDR1 and CDR2 sequences are MGHRA and YSYEKL. CDR3 size: 16 residues. J lost 4 bases, V lost 0 bases, and 4 bases had no gene match. The CDR3, as DNA: TGCGCCAGCAGCCAAGATAGAGGGACAGGGAATCAGCCCCAGCATTTT. It specifies CASSQDRGTGNQPQHF.

The genes are TRBV19 and TRBJ1-5; TRBD1 matches 8 bases. CDR1 is LNHDA and CDR2 is SQIVND in the germline V gene (reference sequence). The CDR3 is made up of 17 amino acids. J was trimmed by 4 bases and V by 7 bases; bases with no gene match: 15. CDR3 sequence: CASTDWGSTGGNQPQHF. The CDR3, as DNA: TGTGCCAGTACCGACTGGGGGTCCACAGGGGGTAATCAGCCCCAGCATTTT.

Many counts were recorded for this clonotype. The CDR3 region has the DNA TGTGCCAGCTCACCACGCCCGACTAGGGTTGGGGAGACCCAGTACTTC. It specifies CASSPRPTRVGETQYF. This chain uses TRBV18 with TRBJ2-5, with D possibly TRBD2 on 6 matching bases. Germline V lookup: CDR1 KGHSH, CDR2 LQKENI. Between the trimmed V and J ends, which lost 1 base and 5 bases, there was a span of 17 bases. CDR3 length: 16 residues.

This clonotype was seen many times. This chain links TRBV16 with TRBJ1-1; perhaps TRBD1 as D (5 bases). Germline V gene data show CDR1 as KGHSY and CDR2 as FQNENV. The V end lost 3 bases, the J end lost 0 bases, and 8 bases lay between the germline ends. The CDR3 is 14 residues long. The CDR3 bases are TGTGCCAGCAGCCAGGGGCCGATGAACACTGAAGCTTTCTTT. It yields the protein CASSQGPMNTEAFF.

This clonotype was observed a few times. DNA for the CDR3: TGTGCCACCAGTGGAGGGGACGATACGCAGTATTTT. Translated, it gives CATSGGDDTQYF. The chain has TRBV24-1 and TRBJ2-3; D may be TRBD1 or TRBD2 (5 bases each). Trimming pared 5 bases from V and 6 bases from J, leaving 8 bases between. From germline, CDR1 is KGHDR and CDR2 SFDVKD. CDR3 length equals 12 residues.

This clonotype appeared many times. The rearrangement links TRBV7-2 to TRBJ2-7; D unclear. V was cut by 5 bases and J by 0 bases, with 14 bases left in between. The length of the CDR3 is 15 residues. In germline, CDR1 is SGHTA, CDR2 FQGNSA. CDR3 residues: CASSRSQTTSYEQYF. DNA of the CDR3: TGTGCCAGCAGCCGCTCCCAAACTACCTCCTACGAGCAGTACTTC.

The chain is built from TRBV12-3 or TRBV12-4 and TRBJ2-4; D is perhaps TRBD1 or TRBD2 (6 bases each). This CDR3 spans 15 amino acids. Trimming stripped 3 bases from V and 6 bases from J, with 15 bases between. CDR3: CASSFGGRSLNIQYF. CDR3 DNA sequence: TGTGCCAGCAGTTTTGGGGGGCGCAGCTTAAACATTCAGTACTTC.

The chain joins TRBV7-9 to TRBJ2-3; no reliable D call. The V end was cut by 5 bases, the J end by 5 bases, with 17 bases between. Per germline, CDR1 SEHNR and CDR2 FQNEAQ (reference sequence). The CDR3 spans 15 residues. The CDR3 sequence: CASSPSTRLIDTQYF. Written as DNA, the CDR3 is TGTGCCAGCAGCCCATCGACCAGGTTGATAGATACGCAGTATTTT.

This clonotype was seen only a few times. The genes are TRBV5-5 and TRBJ2-2; maybe TRBD2 (6 bases). Per the germline V gene, CDR1 is SGHKS and CDR2 is YYEKEE (reference sequence). This CDR3 is 17 amino acids long. V lost 3 bases to trimming and J lost 3 bases, with 18 bases between them. The CDR3 region is CASSSRSRRRDTGELFF. The CDR3 DNA is TGTGCCAGCAGCTCCCGTAGTCGTCGGAGGGACACCGGGGAGCTGTTTTTT. The whole variable domain, filled in from reference TRBV5-5 and TRBJ2-2, reads DAGVTQSPTHLIKTRGQQVTLRCSPISGHKSVSWYQQVLGQGPQFIFQYYEKEERGRGNFPDRFSARQFPNYSSELNVNALLLGDSALYLCASSSRSRRRDTGELFFGEGSRLTVL.

This chain connects TRBV4-1 to TRBJ1-5; D gene uncertain. Germline V gene sequence: CDR1 MGHRA, CDR2 YSYEKL. V lost 1 base and J 0 bases, leaving 10 bases between the germline ends. This CDR3 comprises 16 residues. As DNA, the CDR3 is TGCGCCAGCAGCCAAGGTGCAGGCGTTAGCAATCAGCCCCAGCATTTT. It yields the protein CASSQGAGVSNQPQHF.

This rearrangement joins TRBV10-2 to TRBJ1-3, with no clear D. Trimming left V 9 bases short and J 5 bases short, with 17 bases between. This CDR3 spans 14 amino acids. The germline V gene has CDR1 WSHSY and CDR2 SAAADI. CDR3 residues: CASGAGLGRNTIYF. CDR3 nucleotides: TGCGCCAGTGGTGCTGGGCTGGGAAGAAACACCATATATTTT.

This clonotype was seen only a few times. The genes are TRBV20-1 and TRBJ2-3, with TRBD2 matching 8 bases. The ends lost 0 bases at V and 5 bases at J; junction bases unmatched: 4. From germline, CDR1 is DFQATT and CDR2 SNEGSKA (reference sequence). The CDR3 spans 14 residues. The CDR3 DNA sequence: TGCAGTGCTAGAGATTGGCTAGCGGGAGATACGCAGTATTTT. Translated: CSARDWLAGDTQYF.

This clonotype was recorded at least ten times. The V and J genes are TRBV13 and TRBJ2-1, with 9 bases lining up with TRBD1. The germline V gene encodes CDR1 PRHDT and CDR2 FYEKMQ (reference sequence). The CDR3 totals 16 residues. Unmatched junction bases numbered 5, after V lost 4 bases and J lost 1 base. The CDR3 loop reads CASSYPDRGSYNEQFF. The CDR3 region has the DNA TGTGCCAGCAGCTACCCGGACAGGGGATCCTACAATGAGCAGTTCTTC.

The chain employs TRBV7-8 and TRBJ1-1, with D hard to call. This CDR3 has 11 residues. Germline CDR1 SGHVS, CDR2 FQNEAQ. V was clipped by 5 bases and J by 7 bases, with 8 bases between them. The CDR3 protein is CASSRDVEAFF. CDR3 nucleotides: TGTGCCAGCAGCCGCGATGTTGAAGCTTTCTTT.

The chain employs TRBV7-8 and TRBJ2-1, with D tentatively TRBD2 (6 bases). V lost 4 bases, J lost 2 bases, and 9 bases lay in between. Germline V gene sequence: CDR1 SGHVS, CDR2 FQNEAQ. CDR3 size: 14 residues. The DNA of the CDR3 is TGTGCCAGCAGCTATCGACTAGCCTACAATGAGCAGTTCTTC. This translates into CASSYRLAYNEQFF.

V gene TRBV9 combines with J gene TRBJ1-5; 8 bases map to TRBD1. Germline values: CDR1 SGDLS, CDR2 YYNGEE. The CDR3 has 14 residues. V was clipped by 3 bases and J by 6 bases; unmatched bases: 5. This chain's CDR3 is CASSEQGVGQPQHF. As DNA, the CDR3 is TGTGCCAGCAGCGAACAGGGGGTGGGTCAGCCCCAGCATTTT. The whole variable domain, remainder taken from reference TRBV9 and TRBJ1-5, is DSGVTQTPKHLITATGQRVTLRCSPRSGDLSVYWYQQSLDQGLQFLIQYYNGEERAKGNILERFSAQQFPDLHSELNLSSLELGDSALYFCASSEQGVGQPQHFGDGTRLSIL.

The sample holds many counts of this clonotype. V usage is TRBV5-1 and J usage is TRBJ2-2; unclear D gene. This CDR3 region has 13 residues. V lost 0 bases and J lost 7, with 7 bases in between. Germline CDR1 reads SGHRS; CDR2 reads YFSETQ. The CDR3 region is CASSLEGFGELFF. The CDR3 DNA sequence: TGCGCCAGCAGCTTGGAAGGTTTCGGGGAGCTGTTTTTT.

For this clonotype: One base away lies a much larger clone, so this may be a sequencing read error. V is TRBV6-1 and J is TRBJ2-7; possibly TRBD1 for D (6 bases). The V end lost 1 base, the J end lost 4 bases, and 11 bases lay between the germline ends. Per germline, CDR1 MNHNS and CDR2 SASEGT. The CDR3 length is 14 residues. The CDR3 nucleotides read TGTGCCAGCAGTGAAGAGTACGGACAGTACGAGCAGTACTTC. Protein product: CASSEEYGQYEQYF.